These T cell receptor beta chains were read from a single sample in a study of blood T cell repertoires in COVID-19. TCRdb's table, derived via immunoSEQ multiplex PCR, lists solely in-frame clones and lacks some. The table has over 150,000 clones, less than 85% seen once. What was sequenced was peripheral blood. These receptors came from a human donor in a cohort sampled during active COVID-19. Each CDR3 is given with its conserved first and last residue. A D gene is named only where the DNA matches it firmly. Only part of the rows carry a size: once, few, many, or a class if the clone is expanded.

D gene: -
V gene: TRBV28
clone size: few
J gene: TRBJ1-5
CDR3 DNA: TGTGCCAGCAAAGTTCGGGGGATGGGCAATCAGCCCCAGCATTTT
CDR3 protein: CASKVRGMGNQPQHF

D gene: -
V gene: TRBV11-2
clone size: -
J gene: TRBJ2-6
CDR3 DNA: TGTGCCAGCAGCTTAGTATGGGGGGACGGCTCTGGGGCCAACGTCCTGACTTTC
CDR3 protein: CASSLVWGDGSGANVLTF

D gene: TRBD1
V gene: TRBV5-4
clone size: -
J gene: TRBJ2-1
CDR3 DNA: TGTGCCAGCAGCTTGGACCGGGACAGGGGTAATGAGCAGTTCTTC
CDR3 protein: CASSLDRDRGNEQFF

D gene: TRBD1
V gene: TRBV11-3
clone size: -
J gene: TRBJ2-7
CDR3 DNA: TGTGCCAGCAGCCCGGGGACAGTTAACGAGCAGTACTTC
CDR3 protein: CASSPGTVNEQYF

D gene: TRBD1
V gene: TRBV5-1
clone size: -
J gene: TRBJ2-7
CDR3 DNA: TGCGCCAGCAGCCCCGGGACAGGGGGTAACGAGCAGTACTTC
CDR3 protein: CASSPGTGGNEQYF

D gene: -
V gene: TRBV3-1/TRBV3-2
clone size: -
J gene: TRBJ1-5
CDR3 DNA: TGTGCCAGCAGCCAAAGTATCGTGGAGGGCAATCAGCCCCAGCATTTT
CDR3 protein: CASSQSIVEGNQPQHF

D gene: -
V gene: TRBV15
clone size: -
J gene: TRBJ2-1
CDR3 DNA: TGTGCCACCAGCAGGGGTGGCAGGCCGCAGTTCTTC
CDR3 protein: CATSRGGRPQFF

D gene: -
V gene: TRBV7-6
clone size: -
J gene: TRBJ1-1
CDR3 DNA: TGTGCCAGCGGGACAAAAGGGATAAACACTGAAGCTTTCTTT
CDR3 protein: CASGTKGINTEAFF

D gene: -
V gene: TRBV7-3
clone size: -
J gene: TRBJ2-2
CDR3 DNA: TGTGCCAGCAGCTCGGACTACACCGGGGAGCTGTTTTTT
CDR3 protein: CASSSDYTGELFF

D gene: -
V gene: TRBV4-1
clone size: -
J gene: TRBJ2-3
CDR3 DNA: TGCGCCAGCAGCCAAGGTTCGCAGCGAACAGATACGCAGTATTTT
CDR3 protein: CASSQGSQRTDTQYF

D gene: TRBD1
V gene: TRBV7-9
clone size: once
J gene: TRBJ2-2
CDR3 DNA: TGTGCCAGCAGCCGAGGGGGCGTCGACACCGGGGAGCTGTTTTTT
CDR3 protein: CASSRGGVDTGELFF

D gene: TRBD2
V gene: TRBV5-1
clone size: -
J gene: TRBJ2-3
CDR3 DNA: TGCGCCAGCAGCCCCAGCGGGAGGGGAGATACGCAGTATTTT
CDR3 protein: CASSPSGRGDTQYF

D gene: -
V gene: TRBV2
clone size: -
J gene: TRBJ1-6
CDR3 DNA: TGTGCCAGCAGCGGGGGACGGAATAACTTACCCGGTAATTCACCCCTCCACTTT
CDR3 protein: CASSGGRNNLPGNSPLHF

D gene: -
V gene: TRBV25-1
clone size: -
J gene: TRBJ1-5
CDR3 DNA: TGTGCCAGCAGTGACAGGGGAGAGAATCAGCCCCAGCATTTT
CDR3 protein: CASSDRGENQPQHF

D gene: -
V gene: TRBV6-6
clone size: once
J gene: TRBJ1-2
CDR3 DNA: TGTGCCAGCAGTTACGGGCGGGGATCCTATGGCTACACCTTC
CDR3 protein: CASSYGRGSYGYTF

D gene: -
V gene: TRBV5-1
clone size: few
J gene: TRBJ1-6
CDR3 DNA: TGCGCCAGCAGCTTGGGCAGGGGATTTTCAGAAAATTCACCCCTCCACTTT
CDR3 protein: CASSLGRGFSENSPLHF

D gene: -
V gene: TRBV21-1
clone size: -
J gene: TRBJ2-7
CDR3 DNA: TGTGCCAGCAGCAAGATTAAGGACAGAAACTCCTACGAGCAGTACTTC
CDR3 protein: CASSKIKDRNSYEQYF

D gene: -
V gene: TRBV9
clone size: -
J gene: TRBJ1-2
CDR3 DNA: TGTGCCAGCAGCGCGAGACATGGTGGCTACACCTTC
CDR3 protein: CASSARHGGYTF

D gene: TRBD2
V gene: TRBV5-1
clone size: -
J gene: TRBJ2-7
CDR3 DNA: TGCGCCAGCAGCTTGGCCCGGACTAGCCGAAGAGGCTACGAGCAGTACTTC
CDR3 protein: CASSLARTSRRGYEQYF

D gene: -
V gene: TRBV10-1
clone size: -
J gene: TRBJ2-1
CDR3 DNA: TGCGCCAGCAGTGAAGGGGGGGGCTCCTACAATGAGCAGTTCTTC
CDR3 protein: CASSEGGGSYNEQFF

D gene: -
V gene: TRBV5-6
clone size: once
J gene: TRBJ1-3
CDR3 DNA: TGTGCCAGCAGCTTGGCGGCAGGGCTGTCTGGAAACACCATATATTTT
CDR3 protein: CASSLAAGLSGNTIYF

D gene: TRBD1
V gene: TRBV6-1
clone size: -
J gene: TRBJ1-6
CDR3 DNA: TGTGCCAGCAGTGAACAGGGACAGGGAGTTTCACCCCTCCACTTT
CDR3 protein: CASSEQGQGVSPLHF

D gene: -
V gene: TRBV2
clone size: once
J gene: TRBJ2-2
CDR3 DNA: TGTGCCAGCAGTGAATCGGCTACAGGGAGAACCGGGGAGCTGTTTTTT
CDR3 protein: CASSESATGRTGELFF

D gene: -
V gene: TRBV6-4
clone size: -
J gene: TRBJ1-3
CDR3 DNA: TGTGCCAGCAGTGACTCGGGCGGGGGTGTCAGAAACACCATATATTTT
CDR3 protein: CASSDSGGGVRNTIYF

D gene: -
V gene: TRBV25-1
clone size: -
J gene: TRBJ2-3
CDR3 DNA: TGTGCCAGCAGTGAATCCCGGACATCCGAAGATACGCAGTATTTT
CDR3 protein: CASSESRTSEDTQYF

D gene: -
V gene: TRBV2
clone size: -
J gene: TRBJ2-7
CDR3 DNA: TGTGCCAGCAGTGAAAGCCGCTTGCAGTACTTC
CDR3 protein: CASSESRLQYF

D gene: -
V gene: TRBV10-3
clone size: once
J gene: TRBJ1-2
CDR3 DNA: TGTGCCATCAGTGAAGACAGGCTCTATGGCTACACCTTC
CDR3 protein: CAISEDRLYGYTF

D gene: -
V gene: TRBV6-5
clone size: -
J gene: TRBJ2-1
CDR3 DNA: TGTGCCAGCAGGATTGACAGGAGATCCTACAATGAGCAGTTCTTC
CDR3 protein: CASRIDRRSYNEQFF

D gene: -
V gene: TRBV6-2/TRBV6-3
clone size: -
J gene: TRBJ2-5
CDR3 DNA: TGTGCCAGCAGTTACGTTGCGGGTCGGGAAGAGACCCAGTACTTC
CDR3 protein: CASSYVAGREETQYF

D gene: TRBD1
V gene: TRBV6-2/TRBV6-3
clone size: -
J gene: TRBJ1-1
CDR3 DNA: TGTGCCAGCAGTTACTCGACAGGGCGTGACACTGAAGCTTTCTTT
CDR3 protein: CASSYSTGRDTEAFF

D gene: -
V gene: TRBV10-3
clone size: -
J gene: TRBJ2-7
CDR3 DNA: TGTGCCATCAGTGAGCCTTCTTACGAGCAGTACTTC
CDR3 protein: CAISEPSYEQYF

D gene: -
V gene: TRBV28
clone size: -
J gene: TRBJ1-1
CDR3 DNA: TGTGCCACGCTCGACAGACATGTGAACACTGAAGCTTTCTTT
CDR3 protein: CATLDRHVNTEAFF

D gene: TRBD1
V gene: TRBV30
clone size: -
J gene: TRBJ1-5
CDR3 DNA: TGTGCCTGGAGTGGCTGGGGACAGGGGGAGCATCAGCCCCAGCATTTT
CDR3 protein: CAWSGWGQGEHQPQHF

D gene: TRBD1
V gene: TRBV2
clone size: few
J gene: TRBJ2-7
CDR3 DNA: TGTGCCAGCAGGGCCGGGACAGGGGGCGGAAAAGCGGCCTACGAGCAGTACTTC
CDR3 protein: CASRAGTGGGKAAYEQYF

D gene: -
V gene: TRBV6-5
clone size: -
J gene: TRBJ1-1
CDR3 DNA: TGTGCCAGCAGTTACGCCCGAACAAGGGGTGAAGCTTTCTTT
CDR3 protein: CASSYARTRGEAFF

D gene: -
V gene: TRBV5-1
clone size: -
J gene: TRBJ2-2
CDR3 DNA: TGCGCCAGCAGCTCCTTGGCAGGAGGAACCGGGGAGCTGTTTTTT
CDR3 protein: CASSSLAGGTGELFF

D gene: TRBD1
V gene: TRBV5-1
clone size: -
J gene: TRBJ2-7
CDR3 DNA: TGCGCCAGCAGCTTGGCGGGACAGGGTACATACGAGCAGTACTTC
CDR3 protein: CASSLAGQGTYEQYF

D gene: TRBD1
V gene: TRBV6-1
clone size: once
J gene: TRBJ1-5
CDR3 DNA: TGTGCCAGCAGTGACCCCCTCCTAACAGGGGGCTATGGTCAGCCCCAGCATTTT
CDR3 protein: CASSDPLLTGGYGQPQHF

D gene: -
V gene: TRBV13
clone size: once
J gene: TRBJ2-2
CDR3 DNA: TGTGCCAGCAGCCCCCGGGACTTGAACACCGGGGAGCTGTTTTTT
CDR3 protein: CASSPRDLNTGELFF

D gene: -
V gene: TRBV11-2
clone size: -
J gene: TRBJ1-2
CDR3 DNA: TGTGCCAGCAGCTTGTCACAGGCCTATGGCTACACCTTC
CDR3 protein: CASSLSQAYGYTF

D gene: -
V gene: TRBV19
clone size: -
J gene: TRBJ2-7
CDR3 DNA: TGTGCCAGTAGTATGGCGGCGGGCCCATCCTACGAGCAGTACTTC
CDR3 protein: CASSMAAGPSYEQYF

D gene: -
V gene: TRBV28
clone size: few
J gene: TRBJ1-6
CDR3 DNA: TGTGCCAGCAGTTTCTATTCACCCCTCCACTTT
CDR3 protein: CASSFYSPLHF

D gene: -
V gene: TRBV24-1
clone size: -
J gene: TRBJ1-1
CDR3 DNA: TGTGCCACCAGTGATCCCCGCCCCAGGACTTTCTTT
CDR3 protein: CATSDPRPRTFF

D gene: -
V gene: TRBV9
clone size: -
J gene: TRBJ2-2
CDR3 DNA: TGTGCCAGCAGCGGGGTCCAGGGGCCCACCGGGGAGCTGTTTTTT
CDR3 protein: CASSGVQGPTGELFF

D gene: TRBD1
V gene: TRBV24-1
clone size: -
J gene: TRBJ2-2
CDR3 DNA: TGTGCCACCAGTGATGGGACAGAGAACACCGGGGAGCTGTTTTTT
CDR3 protein: CATSDGTENTGELFF

D gene: -
V gene: TRBV29-1
clone size: once
J gene: TRBJ2-5
CDR3 DNA: TGCAGCGTTGCCAGGGGCGAGGAGACCCAGTACTTC
CDR3 protein: CSVARGEETQYF

D gene: TRBD1
V gene: TRBV5-1
clone size: -
J gene: TRBJ2-1
CDR3 DNA: TGCGCCAGCAGCAAAACCGGGACAGCCTACAATGAGCAGTTCTTC
CDR3 protein: CASSKTGTAYNEQFF

D gene: -
V gene: TRBV30
clone size: -
J gene: TRBJ2-1
CDR3 DNA: TGTGCCTGGAGGGGGGAGGGGGTAAGCTACAATGAGCAGTTCTTC
CDR3 protein: CAWRGEGVSYNEQFF

D gene: -
V gene: TRBV15
clone size: -
J gene: TRBJ1-2
CDR3 DNA: TGTGCCACCAGCTCGACCGTCGGGAGGGAGGGCTATGGCTACACCTTC
CDR3 protein: CATSSTVGREGYGYTF

D gene: -
V gene: TRBV3-1/TRBV3-2
clone size: -
J gene: TRBJ2-7
CDR3 DNA: TGTGCCAGCAGCCAAGTAGGGCCCGGGAACGAGCAGTACTTC
CDR3 protein: CASSQVGPGNEQYF

D gene: -
V gene: TRBV5-1
clone size: -
J gene: TRBJ1-1
CDR3 DNA: TGCGCCAGCAGAACGACTACAGTGAACACTGAAGCTTTCTTT
CDR3 protein: CASRTTTVNTEAFF

D gene: -
V gene: TRBV4-2
clone size: -
J gene: TRBJ1-1
CDR3 DNA: TGTGCCAGCAGCCTTACGGGTGGCACTGAAGCTTTCTTT
CDR3 protein: CASSLTGGTEAFF

D gene: -
V gene: TRBV4-1
clone size: -
J gene: TRBJ1-2
CDR3 DNA: TGCGCCAGCAGCCTCCGTCACAATGACCGGGTCTATGGCTACACCTTC
CDR3 protein: CASSLRHNDRVYGYTF

D gene: -
V gene: TRBV25-1
clone size: -
J gene: TRBJ1-5
CDR3 DNA: TGTGCCAGCAGTGAACGCGAAACGGGTCAGCCCCAGCATTTT
CDR3 protein: CASSERETGQPQHF